Presented here are 11 T cell receptor beta chains from one specimen sequenced in a study of blood T cell repertoires in COVID-19. Measured with immunoSEQ multiplex PCR; TCRdb has only the in-frame clones, and not every one. This sample has around 60,000 clones; around 80% occur once, and the top ten carry more than 15%. Sequenced: peripheral blood. These receptors originate from a man between 25 and 39 years old with COVID-19, enrolled during active disease.

This chain uses TRBV28 with TRBJ2-3; no definite D call. V was clipped by 3 bases and J by 6 bases, with 7 bases between them. The CDR3 loop spans 12 amino acids. Germline CDR1 MDHEN, CDR2 SYDVKM. The CDR3 coding sequence is TGTGCCAGCAGTTTTGCGGTGGATACGCAGTATTTT. This encodes CASSFAVDTQYF.

This chain links TRBV29-1 with TRBJ2-5; D is uncertain. V was pared by 5 bases and J by 5 bases, with 6 bases between. This CDR3 has 10 residues. Germline values: CDR1 SQVTM, CDR2 ANQGSEA. Here the CDR3 reads CSVSLETQYF. CDR3 DNA: TGCAGCGTTTCTCTGGAGACCCAGTACTTC.

This chain links TRBV9 with TRBJ1-1, with D uncertain. V was trimmed by 4 bases and J by 1 base, leaving 11 bases between them. The CDR3 is 14 residues long. Germline V gene lookup returns CDR1 SGDLS and CDR2 YYNGEE. As DNA, the CDR3 is TGTGCCAGCAGCCCCTTCCGGGGGAACACTGAAGCTTTCTTT. This sequence encodes CASSPFRGNTEAFF.

The chain carries TRBV12-5 and TRBJ2-3; D might be TRBD1 (6 bases). V lost 10 bases, J lost 2 bases, and 19 bases lay in between. This CDR3 is 15 amino acids long. The germline CDR1 and CDR2 sequences are LGHNT and FRNRAP. The DNA of the CDR3 is TGTGCTACCTCCCGAACAGGGCCTTACACAGATACGCAGTATTTT. Translated, it gives CATSRTGPYTDTQYF.

Many counts were recorded for this clone. The chain employs TRBV7-3 and TRBJ2-2; 9 nucleotides align to TRBD2. This CDR3 region has 15 residues. The V gene's germline CDR1 is SGHTA and CDR2 FQGTGA. V lost 0 bases, J lost 5 bases, and 1 base stayed unmatched. CDR3 in DNA: TGTGCCAGCAGCTTAACTAGCGGGAGTACCGGGGAGCTGTTTTTT. Protein product: CASSLTSGSTGELFF.

V usage is TRBV5-6 and J usage is TRBJ1-3; D gene unclear. Trimming removed 2 bases from V and 0 bases from J, with 12 bases in between. The CDR3 is made up of 16 amino acids. Germline values: CDR1 SGHDT, CDR2 YYEEEE. CDR3 DNA sequence: TGTGCCAGCAGCTTTAGTCCGGGGTTCTCTGGAAACACCATATATTTT. It is translated as CASSFSPGFSGNTIYF.

V usage is TRBV28 and J usage is TRBJ2-1, with 7 positions matching TRBD1. The germline gives CDR1 MDHEN, CDR2 SYDVKM. Losses at the gene ends were 6 bases for V and 4 bases for J; bases not matched to a gene: 6. The CDR3 consists of 14 residues. The CDR3, as DNA: TGTGCCAGCAGAGGGGACAGCATATACAATGAGCAGTTCTTC. Residues: CASRGDSIYNEQFF.

The rearrangement uses TRBV9 and TRBJ1-5, with a tentative D call TRBD1 (5 bases). The ends were cut back, 3 bases at V and 0 bases at J, with 16 bases in the middle. Germline assignment: CDR1 SGDLS and CDR2 YYNGEE. This CDR3 is 17 amino acids long. The CDR3 DNA follows: TGTGCCAGCAGCGCGGGGGGGTCTTGGGATAGCAATCAGCCCCAGCATTTT. Its translation: CASSAGGSWDSNQPQHF.

The V gene is TRBV9, the J gene TRBJ2-3, with 8 bases identical to TRBD2. The CDR3 sequence is 14 residues long. Germline trimming cut 3 bases from V and 4 bases from J; bases unmatched to any gene: 4. CDR1 and CDR2 (germline): SGDLS, YYNGEE. The CDR3 is CASSAISGADTQYF. The CDR3 coding sequence is TGTGCCAGCAGCGCCATTAGCGGGGCAGATACGCAGTATTTT.

The chain recombines TRBV5-1 with TRBJ2-1, with 9 bases identical to TRBD1. The CDR3 extends over 16 amino acids. J lost 7 bases, V lost 1 base, and 9 bases had no gene match. Germline V gene lookup returns CDR1 SGHRS and CDR2 YFSETQ. The DNA for the CDR3 is TGCGCCAGCAGCTTGCACGGGACAGGGACTAATAATGAGCAGTTCTTC. This gives the protein CASSLHGTGTNNEQFF.

This chain links TRBV4-1 with TRBJ2-3, with 8 positions matching TRBD2. V shed 2 bases and J 4 bases; nucleotides not matched to a gene: 8. The germline CDR1 and CDR2 sequences are MGHRA and YSYEKL. CDR3 length: 16 amino acids. For the CDR3, the DNA is TGCGCCAGCAGCCAAAGGGGCGGGGGGTTCGCAGATACGCAGTATTTT. Translation: CASSQRGGGFADTQYF.